This note documents a single TCR beta chain sequence. The antigen this receptor binds is unknown. No base quality information exists; no much larger clone differs at one position. This specimen comes from a study of CD8+CD57+ T cells in acquired aplastic anemia (dated 2018 in TCRdb). For context, the study as a whole: On average, sorted CD4+ and CD8+ cells yielded about 3 ug of extracted DNA, with a range of roughly 0.18 to 30 ug. An average of around 9.8 million reads for CD4+ cells and approximately 11 million reads for CD8+ cells was obtained from healthy donor samples. General conclusions and limits of the study: No significant difference in CD8+ Simpson's diversity was found between patients and healthy controls (P=0.060). Approximately 27 CD8+ CDR3 sequences were found in both patients and controls but appeared to be highly expressed in patients and within the immunodominant clones of the patients.

Profiling of TCR beta VDJ combinations and CDR3 sequences used genomic DNA as the template. An Illumina HiSeq 2000 was the platform used for TCR repertoire sequencing. The published analysis was carried out like this. Repertoire assessment relied on Simpson's diversity index, CDR3 size and DJ length profiles, and TRBV/TRBJ rearrangement plots. The most abundant DNA sequence in the deep sequencing data was defined as the immunodominant clone. CDR3 amino acid sequences were checked for sharing between subjects and were compared against published repertoires and the VDJdb database. TCRdb cleaned the public reads at Q25 with fastp, built clones with MiXCR and kept in-frame beta chains. Every distinct CDR3 protein forms one entry, paired with its most common genes and DNA. These V and J calls derive from TCRdb rather than the authors' analysis. The sample yields about 210,000 distinct CDR3 sequences; around 60% were counted once. The ten most abundant clones make up less than 30% of the sample.

The study deep-sequenced TCR repertoires of sorted CD4+ and CD8+ blood T cells from severe aplastic anemia patients and healthy subjects. Ficoll-Paque density gradient centrifugation was used to isolate peripheral blood mononuclear cells. CD4+ and CD8+ T cells were sorted by FACS or magnetic beads before DNA extraction. This receptor was obtained from a human donor in good health. Sequenced material: sorted CD4+, CD8+, or CD8+CD57+ T cells (not recorded which) from PBMCs.

The CDR3 protein: CASTDSPNRVVGSPLHF. The nucleotide sequence reads as follows: TGTGCCAGTACCGACTCACCCAACAGGGTAGTCGGTTCACCCCTCCACTTT. The chain links TRBV19 with TRBJ1-6; matching of 6 bases hints at TRBD1 as the D gene. Reading the germline V gene (reference sequence) gives CDR1 LNHDA and CDR2 SQIVND. The V end loses 7 bases and the J end loses 9 bases, and a stretch of 25 bases separates them. From cysteine to phenylalanine, the CDR3 is 17 amino acids long. The DNA shown is the 51-base CDR3, in frame from base 1.